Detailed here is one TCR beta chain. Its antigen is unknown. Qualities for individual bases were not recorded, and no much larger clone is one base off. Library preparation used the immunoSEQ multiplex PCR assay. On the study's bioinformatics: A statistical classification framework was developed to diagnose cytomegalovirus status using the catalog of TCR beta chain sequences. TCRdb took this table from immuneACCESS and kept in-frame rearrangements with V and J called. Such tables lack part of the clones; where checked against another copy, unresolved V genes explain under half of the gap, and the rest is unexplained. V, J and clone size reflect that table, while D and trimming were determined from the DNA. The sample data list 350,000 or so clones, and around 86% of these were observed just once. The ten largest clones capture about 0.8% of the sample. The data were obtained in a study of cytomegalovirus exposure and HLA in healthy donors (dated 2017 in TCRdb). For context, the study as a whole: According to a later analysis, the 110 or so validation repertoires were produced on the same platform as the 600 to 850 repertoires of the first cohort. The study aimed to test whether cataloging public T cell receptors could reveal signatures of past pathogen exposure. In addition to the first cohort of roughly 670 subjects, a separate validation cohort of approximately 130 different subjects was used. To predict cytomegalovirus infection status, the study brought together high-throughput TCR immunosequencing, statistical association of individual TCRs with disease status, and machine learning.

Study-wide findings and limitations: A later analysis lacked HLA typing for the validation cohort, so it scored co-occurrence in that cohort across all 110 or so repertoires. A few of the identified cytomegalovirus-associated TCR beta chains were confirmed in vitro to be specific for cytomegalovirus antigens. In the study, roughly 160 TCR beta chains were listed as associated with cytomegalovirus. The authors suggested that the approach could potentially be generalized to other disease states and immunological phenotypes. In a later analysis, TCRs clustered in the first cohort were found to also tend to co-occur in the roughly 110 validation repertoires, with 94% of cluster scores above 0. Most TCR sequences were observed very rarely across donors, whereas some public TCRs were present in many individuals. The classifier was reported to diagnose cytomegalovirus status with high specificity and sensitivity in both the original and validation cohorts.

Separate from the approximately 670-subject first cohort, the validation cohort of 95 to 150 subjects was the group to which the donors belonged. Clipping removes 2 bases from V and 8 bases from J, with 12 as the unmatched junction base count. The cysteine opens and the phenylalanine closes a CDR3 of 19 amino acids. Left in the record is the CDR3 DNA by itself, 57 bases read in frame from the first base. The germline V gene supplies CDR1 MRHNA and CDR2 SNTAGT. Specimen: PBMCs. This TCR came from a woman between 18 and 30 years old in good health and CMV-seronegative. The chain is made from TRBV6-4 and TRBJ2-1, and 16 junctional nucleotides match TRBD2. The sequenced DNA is TGTGCCAGCAGTGACGAACCGGGACTAGCGGGAGGGCCCCCACATGAGCAGTTCTTC. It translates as CASSDEPGLAGGPPHEQFF.